This T cell receptor beta chain was obtained from a study of T cells in Graves' hyperthyroidism and ophthalmopathy. There were TCR beta CDR3 regions amplified from RNA transcripts. During a first-round RT-PCR of the TCR CDR3, the HTBI primer set was used. TCRdb re-called the multiplex PCR reads with MiXCR, one entry per CDR3 protein. The sample comprises 700,000 or so distinct CDR3 sequences, about a sixth of which are singletons, and under 8.5% rests with the top ten. The CDR3 is 17 residues long. The junction had 10 bases not matched to a gene; V was cut back by 5 bases and J by 5 bases. V is TRBV12-3 or TRBV12-4 and J is TRBJ2-2, with 11 positions matching TRBD2. Sequenced sample: blood. This sequence originates from a man in his late teens or twenties with Graves' hyperthyroidism. CDR3 DNA sequence: TGTGCCAGCAGTGAAACCACTAGCGGGGGATGGACCGGGGAGCTGTTTTTT. Translated: CASSETTSGGWTGELFF.